The 8 T cell receptor beta chains below come from one sample, sequenced in a study of T-cell reconstitution after alpha-beta-depleted transplantation in children. Preparation of the TCRbeta library involved a method that used unique molecular identifiers. Via MiXCR, TCRdb re-called the PCR reads, giving one row per CDR3 protein. The table includes about 830,000 distinct CDR3 sequences, about 15% detected once. The source was PBMCs, mostly from graft donor cells, collected 360 days after TCRalphabeta/CD19-depleted stem cell transplant. The receptors stem from a male patient younger than 18 who had a stem cell transplant for acute lymphoblastic leukemia, so the T cells may come from the graft donor.

The genes are TRBV19 and TRBJ2-1, with TRBD2 matching 9 bases. After removal of 3 bases from V and 3 bases from J, the junction contained 9 bases not matched to a gene. The CDR3 sequence is 17 residues long. Germline-derived CDR1 and CDR2 are LNHDA and SQIVND (reference sequence). The CDR3 here is CASSMGGRALFYNEQFF. The CDR3 DNA sequence: TGTGCCAGTAGTATGGGCGGGAGGGCCCTGTTCTACAATGAGCAGTTCTTC.

This clonotype was seen only a few times. The rearrangement uses TRBV5-5 and TRBJ2-3, with TRBD2 as a possible D gene (5 bases). CDR3 length: 16 residues. Germline loops: CDR1 SGHKS, CDR2 YYEKEE (reference sequence). V lost 3 bases and J 4 bases, leaving 18 bases between the germline ends. CDR3 sequence reads: CASSSGRGSYADTQYF. CDR3 DNA sequence: TGTGCCAGCAGCTCTGGACGGGGAAGCTACGCAGATACGCAGTATTTT. The complete variable domain, with remaining parts taken from reference TRBV5-5 and TRBJ2-3, reads DAGVTQSPTHLIKTRGQQVTLRCSPISGHKSVSWYQQVLGQGPQFIFQYYEKEERGRGNFPDRFSARQFPNYSSELNVNALLLGDSALYLCASSSGRGSYADTQYFGPGTRLTVL.

In its sample, this clonotype was seen a few times. The gene calls are TRBV9 and TRBJ2-7, with a possible D match to TRBD1 (6 bases). Trimming left V 5 bases short and J 0 bases short, with 15 bases between. The CDR3 runs to 15 residues. Germline V gene sequence: CDR1 SGDLS, CDR2 YYNGEE. The CDR3 DNA is TGTGCCAGCAGTGCCGGACAGAGCACCTCCTACGAGCAGTACTTC. Translation gives CASSAGQSTSYEQYF. The variable domain in full, completed from reference TRBV9 and TRBJ2-7, reads DSGVTQTPKHLITATGQRVTLRCSPRSGDLSVYWYQQSLDQGLQFLIQYYNGEERAKGNILERFSAQQFPDLHSELNLSSLELGDSALYFCASSAGQSTSYEQYFGPGTRLTVT.

This rearrangement joins TRBV12-3 or TRBV12-4 to TRBJ2-2; D unresolved. V dropped 3 bases and J dropped 5 bases, with 10 bases sitting between them. The CDR3 runs 14 residues. CDR3 protein: CASSLWSRTGELFF. DNA of the CDR3: TGTGCCAGCAGTTTGTGGTCCAGGACCGGGGAGCTGTTTTTT.

In this sample, this clonotype turned up a few times. The chain combines TRBV12-3 or TRBV12-4 with TRBJ2-5, with 9 bases fitting TRBD2. The CDR3 runs to 12 residues. V lost 6 bases and J lost 4; bases outside the gene matches: 0. CDR3 in amino acids: CASRTSGETQYF. In nucleotides, the CDR3 is TGTGCCAGCAGGACTAGCGGAGAGACCCAGTACTTC.

V is TRBV12-3 or TRBV12-4 and J is TRBJ2-5; possibly TRBD1 for D (5 bases). The CDR3 has 13 residues. V gave up 6 bases and J gave up 5 bases, with 13 bases separating them. CDR3 residues: CASSSTVEETQYF. The CDR3 DNA follows: TGTGCCAGCAGCTCGACAGTTGAGGAGACCCAGTACTTC.

This clonotype was recorded many times. CDR3 in amino acids: CASSPLLSEPTDTQYF. Here the CDR3 DNA reads TGCGCCAGCAGCCCGCTTCTTAGCGAGCCCACAGATACGCAGTATTTT. The chain uses TRBV4-1 and TRBJ2-3, with a possible D match to TRBD2 (5 bases). Trimming pared 4 bases from V and 2 bases from J, leaving 16 bases between. This CDR3 comprises 16 residues. Germline V gene lookup returns CDR1 MGHRA and CDR2 YSYEKL.

This clonotype was seen only a few times. This chain connects TRBV5-1 to TRBJ2-6, with D perhaps matching TRBD2 (5 bases). The CDR3 is made up of 16 amino acids. Trimming removed 6 bases at V and 0 bases at J, with 13 bases between. From germline, CDR1 is SGHRS and CDR2 YFSETQ. CDR3 residues: CASTSRVGSGANVLTF. The DNA for the CDR3 is TGCGCCAGCACCTCGAGGGTGGGCTCTGGGGCCAACGTCCTGACTTTC.